Presented here are 3 T cell receptor beta chains from one specimen sequenced in a study of T cells after yellow fever vaccination (dated by TCRdb to the late 2010s). Library generation was performed with 5' RACE. This sample was sequenced with an Illumina NovaSeq 6000. TCRdb reprocessed the public reads (quality trimming at Q25 with fastp, clone calling with MiXCR) and kept in-frame beta chains. Rows are unified per CDR3 protein, each entry keeping the most common DNA and genes. This sample lists some 300,000 distinct CDR3 sequences; less than 9.5% were detected once. The biggest ten clones account for around 3.5% of the sample. The treatment or condition label corresponds to: live attenuated yellow fever vaccine strain. The specimen comprised CD4+ T cells sorted from PBMCs, sampled 5 days after the yellow fever booster vaccination. Source of these receptors: a man aged 18 to 30 who received the YFV17D yellow fever vaccine.

This clonotype has a count of ten or more. The chain couples TRBV2 to TRBJ1-1; tentatively, D is TRBD1 (5 bases). Per germline, CDR1 SNHLY and CDR2 FYNNEI. Trimming pared 7 bases from V and 0 bases from J, leaving 12 bases between. This CDR3 has 14 residues. CDR3 bases: TGTGCCAGCAAAATCGACAGATTGAACACTGAAGCTTTCTTT. Protein: CASKIDRLNTEAFF.

This clonotype was seen only a few times. The chain recombines TRBV11-2 with TRBJ2-5; D might be TRBD1 or TRBD2, each matching 5 bases. CDR1 is SGHAT and CDR2 is FQNNGV in the germline V gene. This CDR3 contains 13 residues. The V and J ends lost 5 bases and 5 bases respectively, with 12 bases between them. The CDR3 region is CASSKGPGETQYF. In DNA, the CDR3 is TGTGCCAGCAGCAAGGGACCGGGGGAGACCCAGTACTTC. The full variable domain, its missing parts supplied by reference TRBV11-2 and TRBJ2-5, is EAGVAQSPRYKIIEKRQSVAFWCNPISGHATLYWYQQILGQGPKLLIQFQNNGVVDDSQLPKDRFSAERLKGVDSTLKIQPAKLEDSAVYLCASSKGPGETQYFGPGTRLLVL.

This chain uses TRBV5-4 with TRBJ2-5, with unresolved D. This CDR3 region has 13 residues. V was trimmed by 7 bases and J by 7 bases, leaving 17 bases between them. The germline gives CDR1 SGHNT, CDR2 YYREEE (reference sequence). As DNA, the CDR3 is TGTGCCAGCGCGAACTCCCTCACGGGGACCCAGTACTTC. It is translated as CASANSLTGTQYF.